These 30 T cell receptor beta chains were sequenced from one sample in a study of CD8+ T cells in alopecia areata. Cutaneous lymph node cells were pooled, and they were sorted using CD4, CD8alpha, NKG2D, NKG2ACE and other markers. After isolation, RNA underwent reverse transcription to generate cDNA as the sequencing template. The protocol was immunoSEQ multiplex PCR, while the TCRdb copy is restricted to in-frame clones and leaves out a portion. This sample carries around 290,000 clones, none of them present only once. The specimen sequenced was CD4+ T cells sorted from a lymph node. These receptors were obtained from a C3H/HeJ mouse with alopecia areata. MHC haplotype: H2-k.

This clone was counted only a few times. Gene and germline names: mouse. The read is 4 residues too short to cover the CDR3 end, so that end is filled in from the germline J gene. V usage is TRBV5 and J usage is TRBJ2-3; 13 positions agree with TRBD2. The germline gives CDR1 LGHNA, CDR2 YNLKQL (reference sequence). The CDR3 consists of 17 residues. V shed 0 bases and J 4 bases; nucleotides not matched to a gene: 4. Here the CDR3 reads CASSQEGDWGGTETLYF. The sequenced part of the CDR3 DNA is TGTGCCAGCAGCCAAGAAGGGGACTGGGGGGGGACAGAA.

On this clone itself: Gene names and germline refer to mouse. The DNA ends 4 residues before the CDR3 does, and the rest of the CDR3 is filled in from the germline J gene. This chain uses TRBV13-2 with TRBJ2-3; TRBD2 matches 14 bases. J lost 0 bases, V lost 1 base, and 4 bases had no gene match. The CDR3 is made up of 18 amino acids. Germline V lookup: CDR1 NNHNN, CDR2 SYGAGS (reference sequence). CDR3: CASGDRGLGGPSAETLYF. Incomplete CDR3 DNA: TGTGCCAGCGGTGATCGGGGACTGGGGGGGCCTAGTGCAGAA.

This clone has at least ten counts. The genes and germline here are from mouse. The CDR3 extends 4 residues past the end of the read, so its final part is completed from the germline J gene. This rearrangement joins TRBV17 to TRBJ2-3; D is uncertain. V was clipped by 3 bases and J by 3 bases, with 4 bases between them. The CDR3 runs to 12 residues. Germline V lookup: CDR1 MNHDT, CDR2 YYDKIL. The covered CDR3 bases are TGTGCTAGCAGTAGGACAGCAGAA. Protein product: CASSRTAE. The full-length CDR3 reads as CASSRTAETLYF. The full variable domain, in which reference TRBV17 and TRBJ2-3 provide the parts outside the CDR3, is DTTVKQNPRYKLARVGKPVNLICSQTMNHDTMYWYQKKPNQAPKLLLFYYDKILNREADTFEKFQSSRPNNSFCSLYIGSAGLEYSAMYLCASSRTAETLYFGSGTRLTVL.

On this clone itself: Mouse gene names and germline throughout. The read halts 4 residues ahead of the CDR3 end, with the missing end drawn from the germline J gene. The chain uses TRBV5 and TRBJ2-3; TRBD1 matches at 8 bases. Germline CDR1 LGHNA, CDR2 YNLKQL (reference sequence). V shed 4 bases and J 2 bases; nucleotides not matched to a gene: 2. CDR3 length: 14 amino acids. The part of the CDR3 DNA that was read is TGTGCCAGCAGCCCGCAGGGGGCTGCAGAA. It translates to CASSPQGAAE. The whole CDR3 protein reads CASSPQGAAETLYF.

About this clone itself: The germline and genes are mouse ones. The CDR3 bases that were read are TGTGCCTGGAGTCTACACAGGGGAAACACCGGG. Translation gives CAWSLHRGNTG. The CDR3 reads in full as CAWSLHRGNTGQLYF. This chain connects TRBV31 to TRBJ2-2, with TRBD1 identical over 7 bases. The sequenced fragment ends 4 residues before the CDR3 boundary, so the rest is inferred from the germline J gene. The germline V gene encodes CDR1 GKSSPN and CDR2 SITVG. The CDR3 consists of 15 residues. Germline trimming cut 0 bases from V and 1 base from J; bases unmatched to any gene: 2.

As regards this clone: Gene names are the mouse ones. The read terminates 4 residues before the CDR3 end, so the remaining end is supplied by the germline J gene. The chain employs TRBV13-2 and TRBJ2-5, with a weak D call TRBD1 (5 bases). CDR1 is NNHNN and CDR2 is SYGAGS in the germline V gene (reference sequence). The CDR3 has 13 amino acids. V gave up 6 bases and J gave up 2 bases, with 10 bases separating them. CDR3 sequence reads: CASARDGQDTQYF. The sequenced CDR3 bases are TGTGCCAGCGCCAGGGATGGCCAAGAC.

This clone was picked up a small number of times. Mouse gene names and germline throughout. The read halts 4 residues ahead of the CDR3 end, with the missing end drawn from the germline J gene. The chain employs TRBV13-1 and TRBJ1-1; TRBD1 aligns across 8 bases. V shed 4 bases, J shed 1 base, and the junction held 3 bases outside the gene matches. CDR3 length: 14 amino acids. Germline V CDR1 and CDR2: NSHNY, SYGAGN. The sequenced CDR3 bases are TGTGCCAGCAGTTTTGGACAGGGGAACACA. It is translated as CASSFGQGNT. The whole CDR3 protein is CASSFGQGNTEVFF.

As to this clone: Mouse names are used for the genes. The read halts 4 residues ahead of the CDR3 end, with the missing end drawn from the germline J gene. The rearrangement uses TRBV17 and TRBJ2-5, with D possibly being TRBD1 (5 bases). Trimming left V 0 bases short and J 0 bases short, with 10 bases between. The CDR3 runs to 16 residues. Germline-derived CDR1 and CDR2 are MNHDT and YYDKIL. CDR3 amino acids: CASSRDWTLNQDTQYF. The CDR3 bases that were read are TGTGCTAGCAGTAGAGATTGGACACTTAACCAAGAC.

With regard to this clone: Gene names are mouse gene names. Read coverage stops 4 residues before the CDR3 terminus; the germline J gene supplies the remainder. V gene TRBV1 combines with J gene TRBJ2-2; D perhaps matches TRBD2 (5 bases). The CDR3 has 17 residues. Germline V gene data show CDR1 as NSQYPW and CDR2 as LRSPGD (reference sequence). Deletions cut 0 bases from V and 1 base from J, with 12 bases between. Here the CDR3 reads CTCSADGVPLNTGQLYF. The CDR3 bases that were read are TGCACCTGCAGTGCAGATGGGGTCCCCTTAAACACCGGG.

With regard to this clone: Gene names follow the mouse nomenclature. The observed sequence ends 4 residues before the CDR3 terminus, with the missing tail filled in from the germline J gene. The chain is built from TRBV19 and TRBJ2-2; TRBD2 is a possible D gene (6 bases). The CDR3 loop spans 16 amino acids. Germline V gene data show CDR1 as FNHDT and CDR2 as SITEND (reference sequence). V was pared by 5 bases and J by 0 bases, with 14 bases between. CDR3 sequence: CASSPPRGANTGQLYF. The sequenced CDR3 bases are TGTGCCAGCAGCCCCCCCCGGGGGGCAAACACCGGG.

This clone showed up many times. The gene names here belong to mouse. The CDR3 end is not reached by the read, which stops 4 residues before it; the germline J gene fills it in. Different DNA sequences within this sample yield the same CDR3. The V gene is TRBV1, the J gene TRBJ2-5, with 7 bases lining up with TRBD2. The CDR3 loop spans 14 amino acids. The germline V gene has CDR1 NSQYPW and CDR2 LRSPGD (reference sequence). CDR3 in amino acids: CTCSADWGEDTQYF. The covered CDR3 bases are TGCACCTGCAGTGCAGATTGGGGGGAAGAC.

This clone was detected only a few times. The germline and genes are mouse ones. The sequence runs out 4 residues before the end of the CDR3; the remainder is reconstructed from the germline J gene. The chain joins TRBV15 to TRBJ1-2, with unresolved D. The germline CDR1 and CDR2 sequences are SGHND and FRSKSL. V was cut by 6 bases and J by 2 bases, with 4 bases left in between. The CDR3 runs to 11 residues. The CDR3 region is CASSQNSDYTF. Partial CDR3 DNA: TGTGCCAGCAGCCAGAACTCC.

There are a few counts of this clone. Each gene name is a mouse one. The CDR3 end falls 4 residues outside the read, so it is completed with the germline J gene. The chain employs TRBV12-1 and TRBJ1-2; maybe TRBD1 (5 bases). The CDR3 contains 14 residues. Germline V gene sequence: CDR1 SGHSN, CDR2 HYEKVE. Between the trimmed V and J ends, which lost 4 bases and 0 bases, there was a span of 11 bases. The CDR3 DNA, read in part, is TGTGCCAGCTCACGACAGCATGCAAACTCC. Its translation: CASSRQHANS. The whole CDR3 sequence reads CASSRQHANSDYTF.

On this clone: Gene names refer to mouse genes. The sequence runs out 4 residues before the end of the CDR3; the remainder is reconstructed from the germline J gene. Other DNA sequences in this specimen translate into the identical CDR3. The V and J genes are TRBV13-3 and TRBJ2-1; D might be TRBD1 (5 bases). Germline V lookup: CDR1 NNHDY, CDR2 SYVADS. CDR3 length equals 12 residues. This CDR3 is CASSEKGAEQFF. The sequenced CDR3 bases are TGTGCCAGCAGTGAAAAGGGGGCT.

On this clone: The genes and germline here are from mouse. The CDR3 end falls 4 residues outside the read, so it is completed with the germline J gene. The V call is TRBV13-1, the J call TRBJ2-2, with TRBD1 matching over 8 bases. J was trimmed by 4 bases and V by 3 bases; bases with no gene match: 5. The length of the CDR3 is 15 residues. CDR1 NSHNY and CDR2 SYGAGN come from the germline V gene. The DNA read from the CDR3 is TGTGCCAGCAGTGGACAGGGGCTACGCACCGGG. Translation: CASSGQGLRTG. The CDR3 reads in full as CASSGQGLRTGQLYF.

This clone was observed many times. Gene and germline names: mouse. This sample also contains other DNA sequences that code for the same CDR3. CDR3 amino acids: CASSDVGGGAETLYF. The part of the CDR3 DNA that was read is TGTGCCAGCAGTGATGTTGGGGGTGGTGCAGAA. The V call is TRBV13-1, the J call TRBJ2-3, with a weak D call TRBD2 (6 bases). Read coverage stops 4 residues before the CDR3 terminus; the germline J gene supplies the remainder. This CDR3 is 15 amino acids long. Germline-derived CDR1 and CDR2 are NSHNY and SYGAGN. The V and J ends lost 0 bases and 1 base respectively, with 9 bases between them.

This clone was found a few times. Germline and genes: mouse. The CDR3 end falls 4 residues outside the read, so it is completed with the germline J gene. The V and J genes are TRBV13-3 and TRBJ2-3; 8 bases map to TRBD1. V was pared by 2 bases and J by 0 bases, with 2 bases of the junction left unmatched. The CDR3 extends over 15 amino acids. Germline V lookup: CDR1 NNHDY, CDR2 SYVADS. Incomplete CDR3 DNA: TGTGCCAGCAGTGAGGGACAGGCTAGTGCAGAA. Translation: CASSEGQASAE. The entire CDR3 protein reads CASSEGQASAETLYF.

As to this clone: Gene names refer to mouse genes. The read finishes 4 residues shy of the CDR3 end, and the germline J gene is used to complete it. V gene TRBV13-3 combines with J gene TRBJ2-5; 10 bases fit TRBD2. V trimming: 6 bases; J trimming: 3 bases; junction bases outside the gene matches: 4. In germline, CDR1 is NNHDY, CDR2 SYVADS. CDR3 length: 14 residues. CDR3 DNA (partial): TGTGCCAGCACCGGGACTGGGGTTCAAGAC. It translates to CASTGTGVQD. The entire CDR3 is CASTGTGVQDTQYF.

This clone was counted a few times. Here the gene names and germline are mouse. The CDR3 end falls 4 residues outside the read, so it is completed with the germline J gene. J is TRBJ2-5 and V is TRBV5, with no clear D. V shed 0 bases and J shed 2 bases, with 6 bases lying between them. In germline, CDR1 is LGHNA, CDR2 YNLKQL (reference sequence). The CDR3 spans 14 residues. The CDR3 reads CASSQDWSQDTQYF. The part of the CDR3 DNA that was read is TGTGCCAGCAGCCAAGACTGGTCCCAAGAC.

In the case of this clone: All gene names here are mouse names. The DNA ends 4 residues before the CDR3 does, and the rest of the CDR3 is filled in from the germline J gene. The chain has TRBV13-1 and TRBJ2-3; D perhaps matches TRBD1 (6 bases). The CDR3 extends over 15 amino acids. Germline-derived CDR1 and CDR2 are NSHNY and SYGAGN. The V end lost 3 bases, the J end lost 0 bases, and 11 bases lay between the germline ends. CDR3 DNA (partial): TGTGCCAGCAGTGGTGGGGACATTAGTGCAGAA. Amino acids: CASSGGDISAE. The whole CDR3 sequence reads CASSGGDISAETLYF.

This clone was observed a handful of times. Any gene name here is a mouse gene name. The sequenced fragment ends 3 residues before the CDR3 boundary, so the rest is inferred from the germline J gene. The gene calls are TRBV1 and TRBJ1-6; 9 nucleotides line up with TRBD1. TRBJ1-6 is an open reading frame whose function is uncertain. CDR3 size: 15 residues. CDR1 NSQYPW and CDR2 LRSPGD come from the germline V gene (reference sequence). Trimming took 3 bases from V and 7 from J; bases not matched to a gene: 4. The CDR3 sequence: CTCSADRGWNSPLYF. CDR3 DNA, as far as it was read: TGCACCTGCAGTGCTGACAGGGGGTGGAATTCGCCC.

Comments on this clone: Each gene name is a mouse one. From the germline J gene comes the end of the CDR3, since the read stops 4 residues before it. This chain uses TRBV13-1 with TRBJ2-5; D is unclear. Trimming shortened V by 2 bases and J by 0 bases, and 7 bases separated the two germline ends. CDR3 length: 14 amino acids. Germline V gives CDR1 NSHNY, CDR2 SYGAGN. Partial CDR3 DNA: TGTGCCAGCAGTGACAGACTTAACCAAGAC. This gives the protein CASSDRLNQD. The CDR3 as a whole reads CASSDRLNQDTQYF.

This clone was found many times. Gene names are the mouse ones. The read ends 4 residues before the CDR3 terminus; that terminus is restored from the germline J gene. The identical CDR3 is also encoded by other nucleotide sequences in the sample. The chain employs TRBV1 and TRBJ2-5; 9 nucleotides agree with TRBD1. Germline V gives CDR1 NSQYPW, CDR2 LRSPGD (reference sequence). Germline trimming cut 3 bases from V and 3 bases from J; bases unmatched to any gene: 1. The CDR3 extends over 14 amino acids. The sequenced CDR3 bases are TGCACCTGCAGTGCCGACAGGGGGCAAGAC. Protein sequence: CTCSADRGQD. The whole CDR3 is CTCSADRGQDTQYF.

This clone was found a few times. Germline and genes: mouse. The CDR3 end is not reached by the read, which stops 4 residues before it; the germline J gene fills it in. The chain carries TRBV1 and TRBJ2-7; 7 nucleotides match TRBD1. CDR1 is NSQYPW, CDR2 LRSPGD, per germline (reference sequence). The CDR3 consists of 13 residues. CDR3 DNA (partial): TGCACCTGCAGTGCCGACAGGGATGAT. Amino acid sequence: CTCSADRDD. The entire CDR3 is CTCSADRDDEQYF.

Concerning this clone itself: Gene names refer to mouse genes. The missing CDR3 end, 4 residues past where the read stops, is filled in from the germline J gene. Other DNA sequences in this sample translate to the same CDR3. The rearrangement links TRBV5 to TRBJ2-2; 8 bases fit TRBD2. The CDR3 runs 16 residues. V lost 1 base and J lost 3; bases outside the gene matches: 4. Looked up from germline, CDR1 is LGHNA and CDR2 is YNLKQL (reference sequence). CDR3 loop: CASSQALGGDTGQLYF. The CDR3 DNA, read in part, is TGTGCCAGCAGCCAAGCGCTGGGGGGTGACACCGGG.

This clone was seen a few times. Mouse names are used for the genes. The observed sequence ends 4 residues before the CDR3 terminus, with the missing tail filled in from the germline J gene. This chain joins TRBV5 and TRBJ2-5, with 7 bases identical to TRBD1. CDR1 LGHNA and CDR2 YNLKQL come from the germline V gene (reference sequence). The CDR3 spans 15 residues. V shed 0 bases and J 3 bases; nucleotides not matched to a gene: 3. The sequenced part of the CDR3 DNA is TGTGCCAGCAGCCAAGATTTGGGACAGCAAGAC. This sequence encodes CASSQDLGQQD. The full CDR3 reads CASSQDLGQQDTQYF.

In this sample, this clone turned up a few times. Gene names are the mouse ones. The read stops 4 residues short of the end of the CDR3; the missing end is completed from the germline J gene. The V gene is TRBV13-3, the J gene TRBJ2-5; D perhaps matches TRBD1 (6 bases). Germline V gene sequence: CDR1 NNHDY, CDR2 SYVADS. The CDR3 is made up of 12 amino acids. CDR3 sequence reads: CASSPRGDTQYF. The part of the CDR3 DNA that was read is TGTGCCAGCAGCCCCAGGGGAGAC.

This clone was observed at least ten times. Gene names and germline refer to mouse. From the germline J gene comes the end of the CDR3, since the read stops 4 residues before it. This same CDR3 is encoded by further DNA sequences in the sample. This chain joins TRBV1 and TRBJ2-5; D remains ambiguous. The CDR3 is made up of 13 amino acids. V was pared by 4 bases and J by 2 bases, with 7 bases between. Germline V CDR1 and CDR2: NSQYPW, LRSPGD (reference sequence). The sequenced part of the CDR3 DNA is TGCACCTGCAGTGGCACCAGCCAAGAC. This translates into CTCSGTSQD. The full CDR3 protein is CTCSGTSQDTQYF.

This clone was seen only a few times. The germline and genes are mouse ones. The read gets to within 4 residues of the CDR3 end, and the germline J gene fills in the rest. The chain recombines TRBV1 with TRBJ2-2; 11 bases are a match to TRBD2. With 1 base clipped from V and 4 bases from J, the junction kept 5 bases outside the gene matches. The CDR3 spans 17 residues. Germline lookup yields CDR1 NSQYPW and CDR2 LRSPGD (reference sequence). CDR3 sequence: CTCSAVRDWGTTGQLYF. The sequenced part of the CDR3 DNA is TGCACCTGCAGTGCAGTCCGGGACTGGGGGACCACCGGG.

About this clone: Genes and germline come from the mouse. Incomplete CDR3 DNA: TGTGCCAGCAGTTTGGGGAGCTCCTAT. This translates into CASSLGSSY. The full CDR3 protein reads CASSLGSSYEQYF. The chain employs TRBV13-1 and TRBJ2-7; tentatively, D is TRBD2 (5 bases). The read finishes 4 residues shy of the CDR3 end, and the germline J gene is used to complete it. Germline-derived CDR1 and CDR2 are NSHNY and SYGAGN. The CDR3 consists of 13 residues. V was pared by 4 bases and J by 0 bases, with 8 bases between.